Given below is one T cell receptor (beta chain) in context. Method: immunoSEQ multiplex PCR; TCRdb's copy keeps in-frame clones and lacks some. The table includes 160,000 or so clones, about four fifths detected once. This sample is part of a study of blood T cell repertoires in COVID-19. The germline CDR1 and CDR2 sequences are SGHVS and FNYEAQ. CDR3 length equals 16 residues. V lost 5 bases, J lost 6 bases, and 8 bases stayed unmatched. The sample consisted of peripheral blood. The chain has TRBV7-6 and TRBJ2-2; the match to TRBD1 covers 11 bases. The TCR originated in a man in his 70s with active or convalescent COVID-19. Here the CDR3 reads CASSPAGTGGAGELFF. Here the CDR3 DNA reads TGTGCCAGCAGCCCCGCCGGGACAGGGGGGGCCGGGGAGCTGTTTTTT. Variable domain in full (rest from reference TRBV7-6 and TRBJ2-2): GAGVSQSPRYKVTKRGQDVALRCDPISGHVSLYWYRQALGQGPEFLTYFNYEAQQDKSGLPNDRFSAERPEGSISTLTIQRTEQRDSAMYRCASSPAGTGGAGELFFGEGSRLTVL.